This T cell receptor (beta chain) was observed in a study of blood T cell repertoires in COVID-19. Whole-study context: The United States, Italy and Spain provided the acute and convalescent COVID-19 samples. The analysed material was cDNA or gDNA that came from T cells, B-cell-depleted T cells, or PBMCs.

This CDR3 is built from 13 residues. The V and J ends lost 4 bases and 8 bases respectively, with 14 bases between them. CDR1 is MGHDK and CDR2 is SYGVNS in the germline V gene. Per the original methods: Amplification of reference gene primers provided the estimated nucleated cell counts. Produced via immunoSEQ multiplex PCR; TCRdb's table is partial and in-frame only. V, J and clone size derive from that table, while D and trimming were established from the DNA sequence. This repertoire shows approximately 250,000 clones, around 83% found once; its top ten account for around 0.96%. V is TRBV25-1 and J is TRBJ1-1; weak D call: TRBD1 (6 bases). This sequence was found in a man aged 40-55 years with acute or convalescent COVID-19. Sequenced input: peripheral blood. The CDR3 DNA follows: TGTGCCAGCAGTGGAACGAAGGGGGGGGAAGCTTTCTTT. As protein: CASSGTKGGEAFF.